These 20 T cell receptor beta chains share one sample of origin, sequenced in a study of identical twins. TCRdb analysed the 5' RACE reads with MiXCR anew, one entry per CDR3 protein. The data show 520,000 or so distinct CDR3 sequences, approximately 22% seen once. The data also belong to a second study, concerning T cells expressing NK-cell markers.

The sample taken for sequencing was CD4+ T cells sorted from blood. These receptors came from a woman aged 18-35 years in good health.

The CDR3 loop reads CASSYRGDLNQPQHF. The CDR3 region has the DNA TGTGCCAGCAGTTACCGCGGGGACCTGAATCAGCCCCAGCATTTT. This sequence joins TRBV6-5 and TRBJ1-5; maybe TRBD1 (5 bases). V gave up 2 bases and J gave up 4 bases, with 12 bases separating them. The CDR3 has 15 residues. The V gene's germline CDR1 is MNHEY and CDR2 SVGAGI.

The V call is TRBV12-3 or TRBV12-4, the J call TRBJ2-1; no clear D. CDR3 size: 14 residues. V was clipped by 5 bases and J by 6 bases, with 14 bases between them. The CDR3 spells CASSPTLVGNEQFF. CDR3 coding DNA: TGTGCCAGCAGTCCCACGCTAGTGGGCAATGAGCAGTTCTTC.

Many counts were recorded for this clonotype. This chain connects TRBV6-5 to TRBJ1-5; no definite D call. The V and J ends lost 6 bases and 2 bases respectively, with 5 bases between them. Germline V CDR1 and CDR2: MNHEY, SVGAGI. The CDR3 totals 12 residues. The CDR3 region has the DNA TGTGCCAGCAGGGAGGGCAATCAGCCCCAGCATTTT. It is translated as CASREGNQPQHF.

V usage is TRBV20-1 and J usage is TRBJ2-5, with TRBD2 identical over 10 bases. This CDR3 comprises 14 residues. Germline values: CDR1 DFQATT, CDR2 SNEGSKA (reference sequence). Unmatched junction bases numbered 5, after V lost 6 bases and J lost 1 base. The CDR3 sequence: CSAILAGGQETQYF. CDR3 DNA: TGCAGTGCAATTTTAGCGGGGGGCCAAGAGACCCAGTACTTC.

In its sample, this clonotype was seen many times. The chain combines TRBV12-3 or TRBV12-4 with TRBJ2-1; D is unclear. V lost 8 bases and J lost 6, with 11 bases in between. The CDR3 has 12 residues. DNA of the CDR3: TGTGCCAGCGGCAGATGGCGCAATGAGCAGTTCTTC. This gives the protein CASGRWRNEQFF.

There are a few counts of this clonotype. The rearrangement uses TRBV7-7 and TRBJ2-1, with 8 bases lining up with TRBD2. From germline, CDR1 is SSHAT and CDR2 FNYEAQ (reference sequence). The CDR3 loop spans 11 amino acids. CDR3 DNA sequence: TGTGCTAGCGGGAACCACAATGAGCAGTTCTTC. It is translated as CASGNHNEQFF.

This clonotype has a handful of counts. V is TRBV18 and J is TRBJ1-3; D uncertain. This CDR3 spans 15 amino acids. CDR1 is KGHSH and CDR2 is LQKENI in the germline V gene. V was trimmed by 5 bases and J by 0 bases, leaving 11 bases between them. The CDR3 here is CASSSTHNSGNTIYF. The CDR3 DNA reads as TGTGCCAGCTCATCGACCCATAACTCTGGAAACACCATATATTTT.

The chain recombines TRBV7-9 with TRBJ2-3; TRBD1 aligns across 7 bases. The ends lost 3 bases at V and 0 bases at J; junction bases unmatched: 6. This CDR3 spans 16 amino acids. The germline CDR1 and CDR2 sequences are SEHNR and FQNEAQ (reference sequence). DNA of the CDR3: TGTGCCAGCAGCTTTGGACAGGAACCTAGCACAGATACGCAGTATTTT. Translating it yields CASSFGQEPSTDTQYF.

The chain combines TRBV11-2 with TRBJ1-2; no clear D. Trimming took off 2 bases at V and 1 base at J, with 14 bases between the two ends. Germline assignment: CDR1 SGHAT and CDR2 FQNNGV. The CDR3 consists of 16 residues. CDR3 residues: CASSLLFSLYNYGYTF. The CDR3 DNA sequence: TGTGCCAGCAGCTTATTGTTTAGTCTTTATAACTATGGCTACACCTTC.

The chain recombines TRBV30 with TRBJ2-1, with 8 nucleotides matching TRBD2. The CDR3 spans 13 residues. The V and J ends lost 5 bases and 2 bases, in that order; junction bases with no gene match: 2. The germline gives CDR1 GTSNPN, CDR2 SVGIG (reference sequence). The CDR3 region has the DNA TGTGCCTGGGGAGCGGGAGCCTACAATGAGCAGTTCTTC. Translation: CAWGAGAYNEQFF.

This sequence joins TRBV25-1 and TRBJ2-5; no clear D. Germline V CDR1 and CDR2: MGHDK, SYGVNS. Trimming removed 4 bases at V and 0 bases at J, with 12 bases between. The CDR3 spans 15 residues. The CDR3: CASSGTTVYQETQYF. The CDR3 DNA reads as TGTGCCAGCAGTGGAACGACTGTTTACCAAGAGACCCAGTACTTC. The variable domain in full, completed from reference TRBV25-1 and TRBJ2-5, reads EADIYQTPRYLVIGTGKKITLECSQTMGHDKMYWYQQDPGMELHLIHYSYGVNSTEKGDLSSESTVSRIRTEHFPLTLESARPSHTSQYLCASSGTTVYQETQYFGPGTRLLVL.

This chain connects TRBV24-1 to TRBJ2-1; possible D gene TRBD1, 6 bases. V lost 6 bases to trimming and J lost 5 bases, with 10 bases between them. The CDR3 is 13 residues long. Germline V gene lookup returns CDR1 KGHDR and CDR2 SFDVKD. CDR3 nucleotide sequence: TGTGCCACCAGTTTGACAGGTAACAATGAGCAGTTCTTC. This sequence encodes CATSLTGNNEQFF.

This sequence joins TRBV3-1 and TRBJ2-2; 8 positions agree with TRBD1. Germline V gene lookup returns CDR1 LGHDT and CDR2 YNNKEL (reference sequence). The CDR3 contains 14 residues. The ends lost 4 bases at V and 4 bases at J; junction bases unmatched: 2. CDR3 protein: CASSLQGATGELFF. DNA for the CDR3: TGTGCCAGCAGCCTTCAGGGGGCCACCGGGGAGCTGTTTTTT.

In its sample, this clonotype was seen a few times. V gene TRBV10-3 combines with J gene TRBJ1-2; a possible D gene is TRBD1 (5 bases). Germline CDR1 reads ENHRY; CDR2 reads SYGVKD. Trimming stripped 3 bases from V and 0 bases from J, with 14 bases between. This CDR3 region has 16 residues. Here the CDR3 DNA reads TGTGCCATCAGTGATCATTGGGGGAGGCCTAACTATGGCTACACCTTC. Its translation: CAISDHWGRPNYGYTF.

The rearrangement uses TRBV12-3 or TRBV12-4 and TRBJ2-7, with D perhaps TRBD1 (6 bases). There are 13 residues in the CDR3. Trimming pared 4 bases from V and 4 bases from J, leaving 11 bases between. CDR3 loop: CASSWDKRYEQYF. For the CDR3, the DNA is TGTGCCAGCAGTTGGGACAAAAGATACGAGCAGTACTTC.

Only a few counts were recorded for this clonotype. This chain uses TRBV11-2 with TRBJ2-7; D remains ambiguous. The CDR3 has 11 amino acids. The germline V gene encodes CDR1 SGHAT and CDR2 FQNNGV. The V gene lost 4 bases and the J gene lost 6 bases, with 7 bases spanning the gap. The chain's CDR3 is CASSSYREQYF. In nucleotides, the CDR3 is TGTGCCAGCAGCTCATACCGCGAGCAGTACTTC.

This clonotype turned up a few times. The chain couples TRBV6-2 or TRBV6-3 to TRBJ2-7, with 10 bases matching TRBD2. V shed 5 bases and J 4 bases; nucleotides not matched to a gene: 8. CDR1 is MNHEY and CDR2 is SVGEGT in the germline V gene. This CDR3 has 15 residues. The CDR3 spells CASSNLAGGTYEQYF. CDR3 DNA: TGTGCCAGCAGTAACTTAGCGGGAGGAACGTACGAGCAGTACTTC.

This chain's CDR3 is CSAKDWFYEQYF. The CDR3 nucleotides are TGCAGTGCTAAAGACTGGTTCTACGAGCAGTACTTC. The chain is built from TRBV20-1 and TRBJ2-7; no definite D call. This CDR3 is 12 amino acids long. V lost 4 bases to trimming and J lost 3 bases, with 10 bases between them. In germline, CDR1 is DFQATT, CDR2 SNEGSKA (reference sequence).

The chain couples TRBV6-1 to TRBJ1-5; D is unclear. The germline V gene encodes CDR1 MNHNS and CDR2 SASEGT. CDR3 length: 17 amino acids. V dropped 1 base and J dropped 6 bases, with 19 bases sitting between them. Written as DNA, the CDR3 is TGTGCCAGCAGTGAAGTTAGGCATTCAGGTCGGGGTCAGCCCCAGCATTTT. This gives the protein CASSEVRHSGRGQPQHF.

This clonotype was seen many times. CDR3 coding DNA: TGTGCCAGCAGTTTAGTCGGGACAGGGACGAGTCAGCCCCAGCATTTT. Amino acid sequence: CASSLVGTGTSQPQHF. The J gene is TRBJ1-5, the V gene TRBV12-3 or TRBV12-4; 9 nucleotides agree with TRBD1. V dropped 1 base and J dropped 6; count of bases not matched to a gene: 7. This CDR3 is built from 16 residues.